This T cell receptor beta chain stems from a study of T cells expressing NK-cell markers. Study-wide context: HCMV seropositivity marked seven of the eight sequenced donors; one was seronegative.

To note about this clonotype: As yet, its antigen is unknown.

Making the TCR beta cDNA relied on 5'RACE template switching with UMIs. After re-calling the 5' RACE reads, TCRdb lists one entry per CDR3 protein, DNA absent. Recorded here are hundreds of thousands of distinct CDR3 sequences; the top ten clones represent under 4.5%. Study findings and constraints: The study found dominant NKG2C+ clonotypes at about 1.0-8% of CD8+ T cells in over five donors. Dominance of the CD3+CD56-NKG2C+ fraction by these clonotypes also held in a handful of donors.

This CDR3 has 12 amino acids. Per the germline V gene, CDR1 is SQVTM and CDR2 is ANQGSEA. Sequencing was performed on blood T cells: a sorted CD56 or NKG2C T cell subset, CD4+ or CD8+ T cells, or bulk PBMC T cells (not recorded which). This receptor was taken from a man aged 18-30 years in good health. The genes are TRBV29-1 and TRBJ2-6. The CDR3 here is CSVVTGVSVLTF.